The 26 T cell receptor beta chains presented below share a single source sample, sequenced in a study of T cell responses to AZD1222 COVID-19 vaccine. Method: immunoSEQ multiplex PCR; TCRdb's copy keeps in-frame clones and lacks some. Among 180,000 or so clones listed, approximately 90% were seen once. The sample consisted of peripheral blood, taken 28 days after the second AZD1222 dose. The receptor source for this set is an adult who received the AZD1222 COVID-19 vaccine.

This clone was detected once. The genes are TRBV29-1 and TRBJ2-5; D is uncertain. Trimming stripped 5 bases from V and 2 bases from J, with 3 bases between. The CDR3 runs 10 residues. Germline V lookup: CDR1 SQVTM, CDR2 ANQGSEA. DNA for the CDR3: TGCAGCGTTCTTCAAGAGACCCAGTACTTC. Amino acid sequence: CSVLQETQYF.

The chain links TRBV28 to TRBJ2-7; the D gene is possibly TRBD1 (6 bases). Germline loops: CDR1 MDHEN, CDR2 SYDVKM. The V end was cut by 5 bases, the J end by 1 base, with 15 bases between. This CDR3 has 15 amino acids. The CDR3 bases are TGTGCCAGCAGTCCTCCCGGACAGCCTTCCTACGAGCAGTACTTC. Translation gives CASSPPGQPSYEQYF.

This rearrangement joins TRBV28 to TRBJ1-5, with D unresolved. CDR1 and CDR2 (germline): MDHEN, SYDVKM. CDR3 length equals 15 residues. Trimming removed 6 bases from V and 1 base from J, with 13 bases in between. CDR3 in amino acids: CASSPPTASNQPQHF. For the CDR3, the DNA is TGTGCCAGCAGCCCCCCCACAGCGAGCAATCAGCCCCAGCATTTT. Full variable domain (missing parts from reference TRBV28 and TRBJ1-5): DVKVTQSSRYLVKRTGEKVFLECVQDMDHENMFWYRQDPGLGLRLIYFSYDVKMKEKGDIPEGYSVSREKKERFSLILESASTNQTSMYLCASSPPTASNQPQHFGDGTRLSIL.

The chain uses TRBV2 and TRBJ1-6; tentatively, D is TRBD1 (6 bases). Trimming shortened V by 7 bases and J by 0 bases, and 13 bases separated the two germline ends. Germline CDR1 reads SNHLY; CDR2 reads FYNNEI. The CDR3 totals 16 residues. The DNA of the CDR3 is TGTGCCAGCACCCTCGACAGGAGCTCCTATAATTCACCCCTCCACTTT. Amino acid sequence: CASTLDRSSYNSPLHF.

J is TRBJ1-3 and V is TRBV5-1; D remains unclear. The CDR3 spans 16 residues. CDR1 is SGHRS, CDR2 YFSETQ, per germline. Trimming left V 0 bases short and J 4 bases short, with 14 bases between. This chain's CDR3 is CASSLGRPRGGNTIYF. As DNA, the CDR3 is TGCGCCAGCAGCTTGGGCCGACCCCGAGGGGGAAACACCATATATTTT.

Concerning this clone itself: A read error may explain this, as a much larger clone is one base away. The CDR3 DNA reads TGTGCCAGCAGCCGGGACAGGGGCTATGGCTACACCTTC. Its protein is CASSRDRGYGYTF. The chain has TRBV25-1 and TRBJ1-2; 10 positions agree with TRBD1. Germline assignment: CDR1 MGHDK and CDR2 SYGVNS. V was pared by 6 bases and J by 4 bases, with 2 bases of the junction left unmatched. This CDR3 region has 13 residues.

V usage is TRBV19 and J usage is TRBJ1-5, with D maybe TRBD1 (6 bases). V lost 8 bases and J lost 2, with 19 bases in between. The CDR3 is 16 residues long. Germline loops: CDR1 LNHDA, CDR2 SQIVND (reference sequence). In DNA form, the CDR3 reads TGTGCCAGTTCACAAATAGGGGAGGGGGGCAATCAGCCCCAGCATTTT. It yields the protein CASSQIGEGGNQPQHF.

The chain is built from TRBV19 and TRBJ1-1; 11 bases align to TRBD1. CDR1 LNHDA and CDR2 SQIVND come from the germline V gene (reference sequence). CDR3 length: 15 residues. V was clipped by 5 bases and J by 4 bases; unmatched bases: 6. As DNA, the CDR3 is TGTGCCAGTAGTTGGACAGGGGGCGCGTCCACTGAAGCTTTCTTT. It yields the protein CASSWTGGASTEAFF.

The chain recombines TRBV30 with TRBJ2-7; weak D call: TRBD1 (6 bases). The CDR3 spans 12 residues. Per the germline V gene, CDR1 is GTSNPN and CDR2 is SVGIG (reference sequence). The V end lost 3 bases, the J end lost 2 bases, and 8 bases lay between the germline ends. Here the CDR3 reads CAWSTGTYEQYF. The CDR3 region has the DNA TGTGCCTGGAGCACAGGGACCTACGAGCAGTACTTC.

This clone appeared once. The chain links TRBV29-1 to TRBJ1-3, with D possibly TRBD1 on 5 matching bases. Germline V CDR1 and CDR2: SQVTM, ANQGSEA. V lost 3 bases and J lost 0, with 9 bases in between. The CDR3 is made up of 14 amino acids. The CDR3, as DNA: TGCAGCGTTGACACCGGGGGCTCTGGAAACACCATATATTTT. This translates into CSVDTGGSGNTIYF.

This chain joins TRBV19 and TRBJ1-1; 7 bases line up with TRBD1. There are 12 residues in the CDR3. The ends lost 7 bases at V and 6 bases at J; junction bases unmatched: 5. Looked up from germline, CDR1 is LNHDA and CDR2 is SQIVND (reference sequence). The CDR3 nucleotides read TGTGCCAGTAAAGGGGGCGAGGCTGAAGCTTTCTTT. Translated, it gives CASKGGEAEAFF.

The chain has TRBV19 and TRBJ1-4; the D is unclear. This CDR3 region has 13 residues. In germline, CDR1 is LNHDA, CDR2 SQIVND (reference sequence). V was pared by 11 bases and J by 6 bases, with 16 bases between. The CDR3 loop reads CASSGGYYEKLFF. CDR3 nucleotide sequence: TGTGCCTCCTCAGGAGGGTACTATGAAAAACTGTTTTTT. The variable domain in full, completed from reference TRBV19 and TRBJ1-4, reads DGGITQSPKYLFRKEGQNVTLSCEQNLNHDAMYWYRQDPGQGLRLIYYSQIVNDFQKGDIAEGYSVSREKKESFPLTVTSAQKNPTAFYLCASSGGYYEKLFFGSGTQLSVL.

There are a few counts of this clone. The chain carries TRBV5-1 and TRBJ2-7; D is perhaps TRBD1 (5 bases). In germline, CDR1 is SGHRS, CDR2 YFSETQ. The CDR3 loop spans 13 amino acids. With 7 bases removed from V and 5 bases from J, the gap between germline ends came to 16 bases. CDR3 sequence (DNA): TGCGCCAGCTGCCAGGGATCTGGGGACGAGCAGTACTTC. As protein: CASCQGSGDEQYF.

The chain combines TRBV5-1 with TRBJ1-1, with TRBD1 identical over 7 bases. Germline V lookup: CDR1 SGHRS, CDR2 YFSETQ. This CDR3 comprises 13 residues. V gave up 0 bases and J gave up 6 bases; unmatched junction bases: 2. For the CDR3, the DNA is TGCGCCAGCAGCTTGGGACAGGGCCCTGAAGCTTTCTTT. This encodes CASSLGQGPEAFF.

The rearrangement joins TRBV4-1 to TRBJ1-6, with 9 bases that match TRBD1. Per germline, CDR1 MGHRA and CDR2 YSYEKL. CDR3 length: 15 residues. V was pared by 3 bases and J by 5 bases, with 2 bases of the junction left unmatched. The CDR3 here is CASSHWDRDNSPLHF. Here the CDR3 DNA reads TGCGCCAGCAGCCATTGGGACAGGGATAATTCACCCCTCCACTTT.

The V gene is TRBV7-2, the J gene TRBJ1-1; D gene unclear. Germline V lookup: CDR1 SGHTA, CDR2 FQGNSA. Trimming left V 3 bases short and J 10 bases short, with 15 bases between. The length of the CDR3 is 13 residues. CDR3 amino acids: CASSLGPSQRAFF. DNA of the CDR3: TGTGCCAGCAGCTTGGGTCCCTCGCAGCGAGCTTTCTTT.

A single count supports this clone. The J gene is TRBJ1-5, the V gene TRBV19, with D unresolved. The CDR3 loop spans 15 amino acids. V lost 4 bases to trimming and J lost 0 bases, with 10 bases between them. CDR1 and CDR2 (germline): LNHDA, SQIVND (reference sequence). The chain's CDR3 is CASSTAYHSNQPQHF. The CDR3 DNA sequence: TGTGCCAGTAGTACGGCTTACCATAGCAATCAGCCCCAGCATTTT.

The chain links TRBV4-1 to TRBJ2-3; D is perhaps TRBD1 (6 bases). Germline lookup yields CDR1 MGHRA and CDR2 YSYEKL. The CDR3 covers 21 residues. Between the trimmed V and J ends, which lost 2 bases and 3 bases, there was a span of 30 bases. The CDR3: CASSQPRGRGLSIGETDTQYF. DNA for the CDR3: TGCGCCAGCAGCCAACCTAGAGGCAGGGGTCTTTCCATCGGCGAGACAGATACGCAGTATTTT.

This rearrangement joins TRBV16 to TRBJ2-2; 7 bases line up with TRBD1. Losses at the gene ends were 3 bases for V and 2 bases for J; bases not matched to a gene: 9. The CDR3 spans 17 residues. CDR1 and CDR2 from the germline V gene are KGHSY and FQNENV. The CDR3, as DNA: TGTGCCAGCAGCCACCCTACAGGGGAAATTAACACCGGGGAGCTGTTTTTT. Its protein is CASSHPTGEINTGELFF. Filled out from reference TRBV16 and TRBJ2-2, the complete variable domain reads GEEVAQTPKHLVRGEGQKAKLYCAPIKGHSYVFWYQQVLKNEFKFLISFQNENVFDETGMPKERFSAKCLPNSPCSLEIQATKLEDSAVYFCASSHPTGEINTGELFFGEGSRLTVL.

The chain carries TRBV9 and TRBJ1-2; D is unresolved. The CDR3 consists of 12 residues. Germline V gives CDR1 SGDLS, CDR2 YYNGEE. Trimming took 4 bases from V and 1 from J, leaving 5 bases between them. The CDR3 loop reads CASSSGNYGYTF. DNA for the CDR3: TGTGCCAGCAGCTCCGGTAACTATGGCTACACCTTC.

Concerning this clone itself: An end of the junction differs from the germline gene, which may be a read error. The chain employs TRBV3-1 (or the pseudogene TRBV3-2) and TRBJ2-7, with D possibly matching TRBD2 (5 bases). This CDR3 is built from 15 residues. Germline V gene data show CDR1 as LGHDT and CDR2 as YNNKEL (reference sequence). The CDR3 is CASSQEGGGSYEQYF. Here the CDR3 DNA reads TGTGCCAGCAGTCAAGAGGGCGGAGGATCCTACGAGCAGTACTTC.

This clone was seen only a few times. The chain couples TRBV2 to TRBJ1-2, with unresolved D. Looked up from germline, CDR1 is SNHLY and CDR2 is FYNNEI. The CDR3 spans 13 residues. The V end lost 5 bases, the J end lost 0 bases, and 7 bases lay between the germline ends. The chain's CDR3 is CASSTGTNYGYTF. CDR3 nucleotide sequence: TGTGCCAGCAGTACCGGGACTAACTATGGCTACACCTTC.

The chain joins TRBV27 to TRBJ1-5, with TRBD1 as a possible D gene (5 bases). Germline CDR1 is MNHEY and CDR2 is SMNVEV (reference sequence). The CDR3 has 15 residues. V lost 5 bases and J 3 bases, leaving 14 bases between the germline ends. In DNA form, the CDR3 reads TGTGCCAGCAGTCCAGACAGCCTACCCAATCAGCCCCAGCATTTT. Translation gives CASSPDSLPNQPQHF.

CDR3 in amino acids: CASSRGVNTEAFF. DNA of the CDR3: TGTGCCAGCAGCCGGGGGGTAAACACTGAAGCTTTCTTT. The chain is built from TRBV3-1 (or the pseudogene TRBV3-2) and TRBJ1-1, with D perhaps TRBD1 (5 bases). The V and J ends lost 4 bases and 2 bases respectively, with 8 bases between them. This CDR3 spans 13 amino acids. Looked up from germline, CDR1 is LGHDT and CDR2 is YNNKEL (reference sequence).

This CDR3 reads CASSQLPLKDRGRYGYTF. DNA for the CDR3: TGCGCCAGCAGCCAACTTCCGCTCAAGGACAGAGGGAGATATGGCTACACCTTC. The chain employs TRBV4-1 and TRBJ1-2; perhaps TRBD1 as D (6 bases). The V gene's germline CDR1 is MGHRA and CDR2 YSYEKL. Trimming stripped 2 bases from V and 5 bases from J, with 24 bases between. The CDR3 extends over 18 amino acids.

The genes are TRBV6-5 and TRBJ2-2; D call uncertain. V was trimmed by 3 bases and J by 4 bases, leaving 9 bases between them. The CDR3 consists of 14 residues. The germline V gene has CDR1 MNHEY and CDR2 SVGAGI. The CDR3 DNA sequence: TGTGCCAGCAGTTATTTAGGGCTCACCGGGGAGCTGTTTTTT. Translation gives CASSYLGLTGELFF.